These 14 T cell receptor beta chains were all obtained from the same sample, sequenced in a study of blood T cell repertoires in COVID-19. Repertoires were generated with immunoSEQ multiplex PCR, while TCRdb's copy carries only in-frame clones and drops some. The sample holds more than 200,000 clones, approximately 86% seen once. Input material: PBMCs or T cells enriched from blood (not recorded which). The receptor source for this set is a woman aged 45-65 years who had recovered from COVID-19.

J is TRBJ2-1 and V is TRBV6-5; TRBD2 agrees at 11 bases. From germline, CDR1 is MNHEY and CDR2 SVGAGI. With V trimmed by 0 bases and J by 6 bases, 4 bases remained unmatched. The length of the CDR3 is 16 residues. CDR3 in DNA: TGTGCCAGCAGTTACTCCTTAGCGGGGGGGGTCAATGAGCAGTTCTTC. Its translation is CASSYSLAGGVNEQFF.

CDR3 in DNA: TGCGCCAGCAGCTTAACCGTCCAGGTTCGCGAGACCCAGTACTTC. Its translation is CASSLTVQVRETQYF. The J gene is TRBJ2-5, the V gene TRBV5-1, with unresolved D. Germline CDR1 reads SGHRS; CDR2 reads YFSETQ. CDR3 length equals 15 residues. The V end was cut by 2 bases, the J end by 5 bases, with 16 bases between.

The chain combines TRBV4-2 with TRBJ2-1, with 11 bases that match TRBD2. CDR1 and CDR2 from the germline V gene are LGHNA and YNFKEQ. The CDR3 contains 16 residues. After removal of 3 bases from V and 8 bases from J, the junction contained 9 bases not matched to a gene. The CDR3 spells CASSQPGLADSDEQFF. As DNA, the CDR3 is TGTGCCAGCAGCCAGCCGGGACTAGCGGACTCCGATGAGCAGTTCTTC.

The chain has TRBV4-1 and TRBJ2-7; TRBD2 agrees at 7 bases. The CDR3 runs to 15 residues. The germline CDR1 and CDR2 sequences are MGHRA and YSYEKL. The trim removed 1 base at V and 0 bases at J, leaving 3 bases unmatched. The CDR3 sequence is CASSQALAVSYEQYF. The CDR3, as DNA: TGCGCCAGCAGCCAAGCCCTAGCGGTCTCCTACGAGCAGTACTTC.

V gene TRBV19 combines with J gene TRBJ1-2; D might be TRBD1 (6 bases). CDR1 is LNHDA and CDR2 is SQIVND in the germline V gene (reference sequence). V lost 10 bases and J 2 bases, leaving 11 bases between the germline ends. The length of the CDR3 is 12 residues. The CDR3: CATQDSNYGYTF. The DNA for the CDR3 is TGTGCCACCCAGGACAGCAACTATGGCTACACCTTC. The variable domain in full, with the rest retrieved from reference TRBV19 and TRBJ1-2, is DGGITQSPKYLFRKEGQNVTLSCEQNLNHDAMYWYRQDPGQGLRLIYYSQIVNDFQKGDIAEGYSVSREKKESFPLTVTSAQKNPTAFYLCATQDSNYGYTFGSGTRLTVV.

This chain links TRBV10-3 with TRBJ2-1; 10 bases match TRBD1. The CDR3 covers 13 residues. Trimming cost V 7 bases and J 8 bases; bases outside gene matches: 5. The V gene's germline CDR1 is ENHRY and CDR2 SYGVKD. Written as DNA, the CDR3 is TGTGCCATCACGGGACAGGGGTTGGATGAGCAGTTCTTC. Translation gives CAITGQGLDEQFF.

In DNA, the CDR3 is TGCGCCAGCAGCATACAAGCGGCAAGCTCCTACAATGAGCAGTTCTTC. Its protein is CASSIQAASSYNEQFF. V gene TRBV5-1 combines with J gene TRBJ2-1; tentative D call: TRBD2 (5 bases). Trimming removed 4 bases from V and 0 bases from J, with 14 bases in between. This CDR3 has 16 residues. CDR1 and CDR2 (germline): SGHRS, YFSETQ. Supplemented by reference TRBV5-1 and TRBJ2-1, the full variable domain reads KAGVTQTPRYLIKTRGQQVTLSCSPISGHRSVSWYQQTPGQGLQFLFEYFSETQRNKGNFPGRFSGRQFSNSRSEMNVSTLELGDSALYLCASSIQAASSYNEQFFGPGTRLTVL.

The V call is TRBV9, the J call TRBJ1-3; TRBD1 agrees at 11 bases. Germline lookup yields CDR1 SGDLS and CDR2 YYNGEE. V shed 0 bases, J shed 2 bases, and the junction held 13 bases outside the gene matches. CDR3 length: 20 amino acids. The CDR3 DNA follows: TGTGCCAGCAGCGTAGCCCTACCGGGACAGGGGGATTATACTGGAAACACCATATATTTT. It translates to CASSVALPGQGDYTGNTIYF.

The chain uses TRBV20-1 and TRBJ1-5; TRBD1 might be the D (6 bases). Germline-derived CDR1 and CDR2 are DFQATT and SNEGSKA (reference sequence). V lost 3 bases and J lost 4, with 10 bases in between. The CDR3 is 13 amino acids. The CDR3 bases are TGCAGTGCTAGTGAGGGGGGGAATCAGCCCCAGCATTTT. Translation: CSASEGGNQPQHF.

V is TRBV28 and J is TRBJ2-7; TRBD1 matches 10 bases. There are 14 residues in the CDR3. With V trimmed by 7 bases and J by 3 bases, 6 bases remained unmatched. The germline gives CDR1 MDHEN, CDR2 SYDVKM. The CDR3 loop reads CASNPGQGIYEQYF. The CDR3 DNA sequence: TGTGCCAGCAACCCGGGACAGGGGATCTACGAGCAGTACTTC.

The chain carries TRBV2 and TRBJ2-1; D is perhaps TRBD2 (6 bases). This CDR3 comprises 16 residues. V lost 7 bases and J 5 bases, leaving 21 bases between the germline ends. CDR1 SNHLY and CDR2 FYNNEI come from the germline V gene. CDR3 loop: CASTLEGLRGNNEQFF. CDR3 sequence (DNA): TGTGCCAGCACCCTGGAGGGCCTCAGAGGAAACAATGAGCAGTTCTTC.

The rearrangement joins TRBV4-3 to TRBJ2-7; a weak D match, TRBD2 (6 bases). Germline CDR1 is LGHNA and CDR2 is YSLEER. V lost 5 bases and J 3 bases, leaving 14 bases between the germline ends. The CDR3 contains 14 residues. The CDR3 DNA follows: TGCGCCAGCAGCGAGTTGGGGGGAAACTACGAGCAGTACTTC. Protein product: CASSELGGNYEQYF.

V usage is TRBV6-5 and J usage is TRBJ1-5, with D tentatively TRBD1 (6 bases). Germline V gene lookup returns CDR1 MNHEY and CDR2 SVGAGI. The CDR3 is 15 residues long. V was cut by 7 bases and J by 1 base, with 14 bases left in between. CDR3 coding DNA: TGTGCCAGCAACAAGGGGGTCGGAAGCAATCAGCCCCAGCATTTT. Protein product: CASNKGVGSNQPQHF.

The chain links TRBV6-5 to TRBJ2-1; possible D gene TRBD2, 6 bases. Trimming left V 6 bases short and J 8 bases short, with 14 bases between. The V gene's germline CDR1 is MNHEY and CDR2 SVGAGI. The CDR3 totals 13 residues. CDR3 in amino acids: CASRLLASDEQFF. Here the CDR3 DNA reads TGTGCCAGCAGGCTTCTAGCGTCCGATGAGCAGTTCTTC.